Sequencing of this T cell receptor beta chain was carried out in a study of blood T cell repertoires in COVID-19. In this sample, this clone turned up once. Trimming took 4 bases from V and 4 from J; bases not matched to a gene: 7. The CDR3 runs to 15 residues. From germline, CDR1 is SGHRS and CDR2 YFSETQ. Some clones are missing from TCRdb's copy, which holds only in-frame ones; the method was immunoSEQ multiplex PCR. The table lists some 120,000 clones, around 87% of them singletons. V usage is TRBV5-1 and J usage is TRBJ2-3, with TRBD2 identical over 9 bases. The material sequenced was peripheral blood. This clonotype was obtained from a man in his 70s with active or convalescent COVID-19. CDR3 nucleotides: TGCGCCAGCAGCCGGACTAGCGAAAGTTCAGATACGCAGTATTTT. Protein: CASSRTSESSDTQYF.